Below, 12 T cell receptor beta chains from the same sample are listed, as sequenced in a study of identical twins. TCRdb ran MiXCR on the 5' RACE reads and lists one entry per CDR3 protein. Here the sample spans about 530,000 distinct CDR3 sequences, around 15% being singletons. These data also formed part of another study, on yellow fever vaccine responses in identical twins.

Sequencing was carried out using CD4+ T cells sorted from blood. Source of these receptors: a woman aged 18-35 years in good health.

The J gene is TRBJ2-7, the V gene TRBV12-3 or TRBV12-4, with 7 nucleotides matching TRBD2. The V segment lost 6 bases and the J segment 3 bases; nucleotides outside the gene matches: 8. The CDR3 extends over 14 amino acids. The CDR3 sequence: CASSPREHLYEQYF. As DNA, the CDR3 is TGTGCCAGCAGCCCGCGGGAGCACCTCTACGAGCAGTACTTC.

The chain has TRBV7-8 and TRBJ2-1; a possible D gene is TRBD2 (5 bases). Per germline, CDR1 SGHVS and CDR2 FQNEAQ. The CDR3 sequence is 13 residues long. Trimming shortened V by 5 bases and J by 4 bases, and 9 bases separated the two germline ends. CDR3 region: CASSRERYNEQFF. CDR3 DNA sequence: TGTGCCAGCAGCAGGGAGCGGTACAATGAGCAGTTCTTC. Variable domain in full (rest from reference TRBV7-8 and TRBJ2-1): GAGVSQSPRYKVAKRGQDVALRCDPISGHVSLFWYQQALGQGPEFLTYFQNEAQLDKSGLPSDRFFAERPEGSVSTLKIQRTQQEDSAVYLCASSRERYNEQFFGPGTRLTVL.

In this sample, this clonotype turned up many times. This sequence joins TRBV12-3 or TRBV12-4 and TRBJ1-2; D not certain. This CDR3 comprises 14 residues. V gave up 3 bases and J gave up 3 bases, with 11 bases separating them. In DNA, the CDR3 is TGTGCCAGCAGTTTTCGTCGGACGGACTATGGCTACACCTTC. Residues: CASSFRRTDYGYTF.

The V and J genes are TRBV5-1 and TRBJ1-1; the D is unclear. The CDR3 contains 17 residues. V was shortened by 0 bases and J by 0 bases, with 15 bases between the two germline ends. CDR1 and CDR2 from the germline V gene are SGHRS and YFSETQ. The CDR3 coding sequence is TGCGCCAGCAGCTTGGCCGGGGAAGCGGGCATGAACACTGAAGCTTTCTTT. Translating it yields CASSLAGEAGMNTEAFF.

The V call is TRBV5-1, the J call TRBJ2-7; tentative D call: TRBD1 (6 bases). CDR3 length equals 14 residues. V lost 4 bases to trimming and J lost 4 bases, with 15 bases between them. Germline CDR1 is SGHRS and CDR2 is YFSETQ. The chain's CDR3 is CASSQSTGWYEQYF. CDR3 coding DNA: TGCGCCAGCAGCCAAAGTACAGGGTGGTACGAGCAGTACTTC.

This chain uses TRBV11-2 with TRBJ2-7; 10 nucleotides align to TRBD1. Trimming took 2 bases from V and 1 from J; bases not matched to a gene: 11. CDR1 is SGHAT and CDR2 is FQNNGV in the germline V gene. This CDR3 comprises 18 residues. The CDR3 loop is CASSLMATGGVRSYEQYV. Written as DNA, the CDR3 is TGTGCCAGCAGCTTAATGGCGACAGGGGGCGTTCGATCCTACGAGCAGTACGTC.

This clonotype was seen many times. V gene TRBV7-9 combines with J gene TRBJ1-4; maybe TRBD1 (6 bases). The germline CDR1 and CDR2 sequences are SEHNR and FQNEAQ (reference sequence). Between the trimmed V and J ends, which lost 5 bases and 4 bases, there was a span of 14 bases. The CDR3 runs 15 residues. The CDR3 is CASSRDRFLNEKLFF. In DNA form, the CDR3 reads TGTGCCAGCAGCCGCGACAGGTTTCTTAATGAAAAACTGTTTTTT.

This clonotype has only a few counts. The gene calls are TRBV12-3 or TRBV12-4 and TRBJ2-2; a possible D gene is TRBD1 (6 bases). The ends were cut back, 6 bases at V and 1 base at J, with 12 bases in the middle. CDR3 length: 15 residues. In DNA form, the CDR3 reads TGTGCCAGCAGGCCTCCGGGACAGAACACCGGGGAGCTGTTTTTT. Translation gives CASRPPGQNTGELFF.

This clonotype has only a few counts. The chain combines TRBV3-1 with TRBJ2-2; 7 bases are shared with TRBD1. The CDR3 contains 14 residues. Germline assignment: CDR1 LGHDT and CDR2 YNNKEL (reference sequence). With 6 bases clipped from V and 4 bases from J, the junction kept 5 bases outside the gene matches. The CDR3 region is CASRGGAGTGELFF. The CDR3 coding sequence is TGTGCCAGCAGAGGGGGCGCTGGCACCGGGGAGCTGTTTTTT.

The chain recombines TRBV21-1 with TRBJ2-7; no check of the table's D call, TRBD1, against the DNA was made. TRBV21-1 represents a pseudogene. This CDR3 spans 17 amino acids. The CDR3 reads CASSKDYRQGNTYEQYV. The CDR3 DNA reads TGTGCCAGCAGCAAAGATTACCGCCAGGGAAATACCTACGAGCAGTACGTC.

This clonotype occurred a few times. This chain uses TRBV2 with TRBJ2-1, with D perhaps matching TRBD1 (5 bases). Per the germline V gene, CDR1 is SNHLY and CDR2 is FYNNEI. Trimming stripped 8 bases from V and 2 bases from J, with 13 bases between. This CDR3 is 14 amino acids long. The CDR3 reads CASGIIGAYNEQFF. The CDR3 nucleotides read TGTGCCAGCGGGATAATAGGGGCCTACAATGAGCAGTTCTTC.

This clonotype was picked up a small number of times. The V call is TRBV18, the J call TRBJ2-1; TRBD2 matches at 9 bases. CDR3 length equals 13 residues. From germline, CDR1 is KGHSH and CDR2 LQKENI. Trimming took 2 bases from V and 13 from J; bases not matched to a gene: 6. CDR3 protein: CASSPRGLAEQFF. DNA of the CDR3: TGTGCCAGCTCACCAAGGGGACTAGCTGAACAGTTCTTC.